Below, 27 T cell receptor beta chains from the same sample are listed, as sequenced in a study of radiation and T cells in renal cell carcinoma. Sample time point: blood 4 weeks post-SBRT, at nephrectomy. As to treatment: 15 Gy SBRT to primary tumor, nephrectomy 4 weeks later. TCRdb's table, derived via immunoSEQ multiplex PCR, lists solely in-frame clones and lacks some. The data hold more than 120,000 clones, with about 88% observed a single time. The source was blood, collected from a patient whose treatment included radiotherapy and nephrectomy. The receptors originated from a woman between 45 and 65 years old with renal cell carcinoma.

The chain uses TRBV5-3 and TRBJ2-7; no reliable D call. TRBV5-3 is identified as an open reading frame with a role that is uncertain. This CDR3 has 13 amino acids. V shed 3 bases and J shed 12 bases, with 19 bases lying between them. CDR3 in amino acids: CARSSVPGISAYF. In nucleotides, the CDR3 is TGTGCCAGAAGCTCTGTTCCAGGTATTTCGGCGTACTTC.

This clone has more than one count but fewer than ten. The J gene is TRBJ1-1, the V gene TRBV30; no definite D call. V was pared by 0 bases and J by 0 bases, with 5 bases between. Germline values: CDR1 GTSNPN, CDR2 SVGIG (reference sequence). This CDR3 has 13 amino acids. The CDR3 DNA reads TGTGCCTGGAGTGTCAGCATGAACACTGAAGCTTTCTTT. The encoded protein is CAWSVSMNTEAFF.

CDR3 DNA sequence: TGTGCCAGCAGCTTGGCGGGCAGTTCACCCCTCCACTTT. It encodes CASSLAGSSPLHF. The rearrangement links TRBV5-6 to TRBJ1-6; D is unresolved. With 0 bases removed from V and 9 bases from J, the gap between germline ends came to 7 bases. Germline V gives CDR1 SGHDT, CDR2 YYEEEE. The CDR3 spans 13 residues.

The V call is TRBV5-1, the J call TRBJ1-4, with TRBD1 matching over 9 bases. The V and J ends lost 4 bases and 8 bases, in that order; junction bases with no gene match: 9. The CDR3 extends over 15 amino acids. CDR1 is SGHRS, CDR2 YFSETQ, per germline. The CDR3 reads CASSPGGQGLEKLFF. In nucleotides, the CDR3 is TGCGCCAGCAGCCCGGGGGGACAGGGACTGGAAAAACTGTTTTTT.

In regard to this clone: The same CDR3 arises from other DNA sequences in this sample as well. This chain links TRBV29-1 with TRBJ2-2, with 7 nucleotides matching TRBD2. From germline, CDR1 is SQVTM and CDR2 ANQGSEA. Unmatched junction bases numbered 14, after V lost 8 bases and J lost 5 bases. The CDR3 runs to 15 residues. CDR3: CSTGKGREGTGELFF. The CDR3 nucleotides read TGCAGCACGGGAAAGGGGAGGGAAGGTACCGGGGAGCTGTTTTTT.

This chain links TRBV19 with TRBJ1-3; D gene unclear. V lost 1 base and J 11 bases, leaving 15 bases between the germline ends. Germline loops: CDR1 LNHDA, CDR2 SQIVND (reference sequence). This CDR3 comprises 14 residues. This CDR3 reads CASSIVESTPAIYF. CDR3 sequence (DNA): TGTGCCAGTAGTATAGTAGAGAGTACCCCAGCCATATATTTT. The full variable domain, its missing parts supplied by reference TRBV19 and TRBJ1-3, is DGGITQSPKYLFRKEGQNVTLSCEQNLNHDAMYWYRQDPGQGLRLIYYSQIVNDFQKGDIAEGYSVSREKKESFPLTVTSAQKNPTAFYLCASSIVESTPAIYFGEGSWLTVV.

The chain employs TRBV19 and TRBJ2-5, with D possibly being TRBD1 (5 bases). Germline V gene sequence: CDR1 LNHDA, CDR2 SQIVND (reference sequence). The V end was cut by 1 base, the J end by 5 bases, with 8 bases between. The CDR3 has 13 residues. CDR3 residues: CASSIGQSETQYF. The CDR3 DNA sequence: TGTGCCAGTAGTATAGGACAGTCCGAGACCCAGTACTTC.

CDR3 bases: TGTGCCAGCAGCGTAGACAGATTGGAGGGACCCTACGAGCAGTACTTC. It yields the protein CASSVDRLEGPYEQYF. The chain joins TRBV7-2 to TRBJ2-7, with TRBD2 as a possible D gene (6 bases). Trimming pared 5 bases from V and 2 bases from J, leaving 19 bases between. The CDR3 has 16 amino acids. Looked up from germline, CDR1 is SGHTA and CDR2 is FQGNSA.

The chain joins TRBV25-1 to TRBJ1-5; unclear D gene. Per the germline V gene, CDR1 is MGHDK and CDR2 is SYGVNS. With 4 bases removed from V and 6 bases from J, the gap between germline ends came to 10 bases. The CDR3 has 13 amino acids. The CDR3 loop reads CASSGEYGQPQHF. Written as DNA, the CDR3 is TGTGCCAGCAGTGGAGAGTACGGTCAGCCCCAGCATTTT.

The V gene is TRBV5-4, the J gene TRBJ2-5, with 12 bases aligning to TRBD2. The CDR3 length is 17 residues. The J segment lost 0 bases and the V segment lost 0 bases, leaving 3 bases of the junction unmatched. CDR1 and CDR2 (germline): SGHNT, YYREEE (reference sequence). The CDR3 spells CASSLVLAGGYQETQYF. DNA of the CDR3: TGTGCCAGCAGCTTGGTTCTAGCGGGGGGGTACCAAGAGACCCAGTACTTC.

This clone was observed once. CDR3 DNA sequence: TGTGCCAGCAGTTACGGGCTAGCCTACGAGCAGTACTTC. Its translation: CASSYGLAYEQYF. The rearrangement uses TRBV6-6 and TRBJ2-7; D is uncertain. With 2 bases removed from V and 2 bases from J, the gap between germline ends came to 7 bases. The CDR3 loop spans 13 amino acids. Germline loops: CDR1 MNHNY, CDR2 SVGAGI (reference sequence).

The chain links TRBV6-5 to TRBJ2-7, with 11 positions matching TRBD1. With V trimmed by 0 bases and J by 4 bases, 2 bases remained unmatched. CDR1 and CDR2 from the germline V gene are MNHEY and SVGAGI. The CDR3 covers 15 residues. CDR3 loop: CASSYSRDRGYEQYF. The DNA of the CDR3 is TGTGCCAGCAGTTACTCCCGGGACAGGGGGTACGAGCAGTACTTC.

This clone is a singleton in its sample. This sequence joins TRBV18 and TRBJ2-1; D tentatively fits TRBD1 or TRBD2 (6 bases each). The CDR3 consists of 14 residues. CDR1 KGHSH and CDR2 LQKENI come from the germline V gene. V gave up 6 bases and J gave up 5 bases, with 14 bases separating them. CDR3 region: CASSPGATNNEQFF. Here the CDR3 DNA reads TGTGCCAGCTCCCCGGGGGCAACTAACAATGAGCAGTTCTTC.

This sequence joins TRBV6-5 and TRBJ2-7, with D unresolved. With 2 bases removed from V and 3 bases from J, the gap between germline ends came to 11 bases. This CDR3 comprises 14 residues. Germline V gene data show CDR1 as MNHEY and CDR2 as SVGAGI. The CDR3 DNA reads as TGTGCCAGCAGTTACGCCTACTCAAACTACGAGCAGTACTTC. This gives the protein CASSYAYSNYEQYF.

The chain recombines TRBV21-1 with TRBJ2-1. TRBV21-1 is noted as a pseudogene. The CDR3 consists of 18 residues. The CDR3 nucleotides read TGTGCCAGCAGCCCAAAGCCGATCGACCATATCTCCTACAATGAGCAGTTCTTC. Amino acids: CASSPKPIDHISYNEQFF.

This chain connects TRBV5-1 to TRBJ2-3, with TRBD1 as a possible D gene (5 bases). The V and J ends lost 0 bases and 2 bases respectively, with 7 bases between them. CDR1 is SGHRS, CDR2 YFSETQ, per germline. The CDR3 runs to 14 residues. CDR3 sequence (DNA): TGCGCCAGCAGCTTGGGGGGCGCCACAGATACGCAGTATTTT. Translated, it gives CASSLGGATDTQYF.

In its sample, this clone was seen once. The chain uses TRBV7-2 and TRBJ2-7, with TRBD1 matching 9 bases. This CDR3 spans 16 amino acids. CDR1 is SGHTA, CDR2 FQGNSA, per germline. The V and J ends lost 2 bases and 2 bases, in that order; junction bases with no gene match: 7. As DNA, the CDR3 is TGTGCCAGCAGCTTAAGGGCCGGGACAGGGACCTACGAGCAGTACTTC. Translating it yields CASSLRAGTGTYEQYF.

V usage is TRBV7-2 and J usage is TRBJ1-5; D uncertain. The germline V gene encodes CDR1 SGHTA and CDR2 FQGNSA. The CDR3 extends over 15 amino acids. The V end lost 8 bases, the J end lost 1 base, and 15 bases lay between the germline ends. The CDR3 DNA reads as TGTGCCAGCGTCCAGACAACACGGAGCAATCAGCCCCAGCATTTT. This encodes CASVQTTRSNQPQHF. Full variable domain (remainder filled in from reference TRBV7-2 and TRBJ1-5): GAGVSQSPSNKVTEKGKDVELRCDPISGHTALYWYRQSLGQGLEFLIYFQGNSAPDKSGLPSDRFSAERTGGSVSTLTIQRTQQEDSAVYLCASVQTTRSNQPQHFGDGTRLSIL.

This chain joins TRBV5-1 and TRBJ2-2; TRBD2 aligns across 7 bases. Trimming took 5 bases from V and 1 from J; bases not matched to a gene: 5. Germline values: CDR1 SGHRS, CDR2 YFSETQ. The CDR3 has 15 residues. For the CDR3, the DNA is TGCGCCAGCAGGGGCCTAGCGGTGAACACCGGGGAGCTGTTTTTT. Its protein product is CASRGLAVNTGELFF.

The chain joins TRBV9 to TRBJ2-5; D could derive from TRBD1 or TRBD2 (6 bases each). This CDR3 comprises 16 residues. The V gene's germline CDR1 is SGDLS and CDR2 YYNGEE. The V gene lost 0 bases and the J gene lost 1 base, with 13 bases spanning the gap. CDR3 DNA: TGTGCCAGCAGCGTAGGCCGGGGGCATATCCAAGAGACCCAGTACTTC. It is translated as CASSVGRGHIQETQYF.

This sequence joins TRBV7-3 and TRBJ2-1, with D perhaps assigned TRBD1 or TRBD2 (6 bases each). The V gene's germline CDR1 is SGHTA and CDR2 FQGTGA. The CDR3 has 16 amino acids. Trimming removed 0 bases at V and 8 bases at J, with 17 bases between. The CDR3, as DNA: TGTGCCAGCAGCTTAACTCTCCAGGTGGGGGGCGATGAGCAGTTCTTC. Translated: CASSLTLQVGGDEQFF. Together with reference TRBV7-3 and TRBJ2-1, the CDR3 gives the full variable domain: GAGVSQTPSNKVTEKGKYVELRCDPISGHTALYWYRQSLGQGPEFLIYFQGTGAADDSGLPNDRFFAVRPEGSVSTLKIQRTERGDSAVYLCASSLTLQVGGDEQFFGPGTRLTVL.

This clone was detected once. This rearrangement joins TRBV7-9 to TRBJ1-5; 7 bases agree with TRBD1. V gave up 2 bases and J gave up 4 bases; unmatched junction bases: 5. Per the germline V gene, CDR1 is SEHNR and CDR2 is FQNEAQ (reference sequence). This CDR3 has 15 amino acids. CDR3 region: CASSLPGTENQPQHF. The CDR3 DNA reads TGTGCCAGCAGCTTACCCGGGACAGAGAATCAGCCCCAGCATTTT.

The rearrangement links TRBV19 to TRBJ1-5, with D unclear. Between the trimmed V and J ends, which lost 5 bases and 3 bases, there was a span of 14 bases. The length of the CDR3 is 15 residues. Germline assignment: CDR1 LNHDA and CDR2 SQIVND (reference sequence). The CDR3 DNA is TGTGCCAGTAGTGGTAGGAGGGTTAACAATCAGCCCCAGCATTTT. Protein sequence: CASSGRRVNNQPQHF.

J is TRBJ2-1 and V is TRBV9; 8 positions match TRBD2. CDR3 size: 15 residues. Trimming at V came to 3 bases and at J to 8 bases, leaving 10 bases not matched to a gene. The V gene's germline CDR1 is SGDLS and CDR2 YYNGEE. The CDR3 reads CASSANRLARHEQFF. The CDR3 DNA reads TGTGCCAGCAGCGCGAACCGACTAGCGCGGCATGAGCAGTTCTTC. The full variable domain, its missing parts supplied by reference TRBV9 and TRBJ2-1, is DSGVTQTPKHLITATGQRVTLRCSPRSGDLSVYWYQQSLDQGLQFLIQYYNGEERAKGNILERFSAQQFPDLHSELNLSSLELGDSALYFCASSANRLARHEQFFGPGTRLTVL.

The rearrangement uses TRBV7-8 and TRBJ2-7; TRBD1 is a possible D gene (5 bases). Germline CDR1 is SGHVS and CDR2 is FQNEAQ. Trimming stripped 2 bases from V and 3 bases from J, with 11 bases between. The CDR3 extends over 14 amino acids. The CDR3 sequence: CASSLIQGVYEQYF. The CDR3 nucleotides are TGTGCCAGCAGCTTAATCCAGGGCGTCTACGAGCAGTACTTC. Looking up the rest from reference TRBV7-8 and TRBJ2-7 gives the full variable domain: GAGVSQSPRYKVAKRGQDVALRCDPISGHVSLFWYQQALGQGPEFLTYFQNEAQLDKSGLPSDRFFAERPEGSVSTLKIQRTQQEDSAVYLCASSLIQGVYEQYFGPGTRLTVT.

This clone was seen a single time. This chain uses TRBV6-4 with TRBJ2-1; maybe TRBD2 (5 bases). Germline CDR1 reads MRHNA; CDR2 reads SNTAGT. The CDR3 length is 12 residues. V lost 3 bases and J lost 12, with 12 bases in between. The CDR3 bases are TGTGCCAGCAGTGAGGCTGGCGGGCGGCAGTTCTTC. This translates into CASSEAGGRQFF.

The chain uses TRBV6-5 and TRBJ1-2; the match to TRBD1 covers 7 bases. Germline trimming cut 6 bases from V and 2 bases from J; bases unmatched to any gene: 9. Per germline, CDR1 MNHEY and CDR2 SVGAGI. CDR3 length: 15 amino acids. The CDR3 here is CASRRTDRLNYGYTF. In DNA, the CDR3 is TGTGCCAGCAGGAGGACGGACAGGTTAAACTATGGCTACACCTTC.